These 30 T cell receptor beta chains came from one sample sequenced in a study of human T cells and chemical hapten exposure. TCRdb reprocessed the RACE reads with MiXCR, giving one entry per CDR3 protein. The repertoire holds roughly 40,000 distinct CDR3 sequences, with approximately 13% as singletons. The time point: pre-sensitization, week 0. Regarding treatment: therapeutic diphenylcyclopropenone sensitization with weekly scalp DPC. The sequences come from whole blood, collected in connection with sensitization to the hapten diphenylcyclopropenone (DPC). Source of these receptors: a woman in her twenties or thirties with alopecia areata. Some clones in this sample may be carry-over from other donors' samples.

This clonotype was counted between two and nine times. The chain links TRBV7-3 to TRBJ2-3; D is unresolved. Trimming removed 5 bases from V and 6 bases from J, with 12 bases in between. CDR3 length equals 13 residues. CDR1 and CDR2 from the germline V gene are SGHTA and FQGTGA. The CDR3 DNA reads TGTGCCAGCAGCCCCGGACCTTCGGATACGCAGTATTTT. Protein sequence: CASSPGPSDTQYF.

This clonotype was observed at least ten times. The chain uses TRBV25-1 and TRBJ1-5; possible D gene TRBD1, 5 bases. Germline V gene sequence: CDR1 MGHDK, CDR2 SYGVNS. This CDR3 has 17 amino acids. Trimming pared 4 bases from V and 0 bases from J, leaving 16 bases between. The CDR3 region has the DNA TGTGCCAGCAGTGGGGGATCCTTGGGGGTTAGCAATCAGCCCCAGCATTTT. It codes for CASSGGSLGVSNQPQHF.

This clonotype was detected many times. The chain couples TRBV3-1 to TRBJ2-3; 7 nucleotides match TRBD1. With V trimmed by 3 bases and J by 6 bases, 6 bases remained unmatched. The CDR3 is 14 residues long. The germline gives CDR1 LGHDT, CDR2 YNNKEL (reference sequence). The CDR3 region is CASSHHDRADTQYF. CDR3 DNA: TGTGCCAGCAGCCATCACGACAGGGCCGATACGCAGTATTTT.

The chain couples TRBV12-3 or TRBV12-4 to TRBJ1-2; a possible D gene is TRBD1 (6 bases). The CDR3 is 13 amino acids. V was cut by 8 bases and J by 3 bases, with 13 bases left in between. CDR3 coding DNA: TGTGCCAGCGGGACCTCAGGGGACTATGGCTACACCTTC. Its protein product is CASGTSGDYGYTF.

This clonotype has a count of ten or more. The rearrangement links TRBV27 to TRBJ1-1; maybe TRBD1 (5 bases). There are 17 residues in the CDR3. Germline CDR1 and CDR2: MNHEY and SMNVEV (reference sequence). The ends were cut back, 0 bases at V and 0 bases at J, with 14 bases in the middle. This chain's CDR3 is CASSLSPVTDVNTEAFF. The DNA for the CDR3 is TGTGCCAGCAGTTTATCTCCTGTGACAGACGTGAACACTGAAGCTTTCTTT.

With regard to this clonotype: One end of the junction fails to match germline, which may point to a read error. The chain has TRBV25-1 and TRBJ1-2, with D tentatively TRBD1 (5 bases). The V gene's germline CDR1 is MGHDK and CDR2 SYGVNS. There are 11 residues in the CDR3. CDR3 bases: TGTGTCAGCACGGGGGTGCGCGGCTACACCTTC. Translation gives CVSTGVRGYTF.

This chain uses TRBV7-9 with TRBJ1-1; D not certain. CDR3 size: 14 residues. Trimming removed 5 bases from V and 4 bases from J, with 14 bases in between. In germline, CDR1 is SEHNR, CDR2 FQNEAQ (reference sequence). The CDR3 spells CASSLKYSGTEAFF. CDR3 DNA: TGTGCCAGCAGCCTTAAATACTCGGGCACTGAAGCTTTCTTT.

This clonotype was counted ten times or more. This chain connects TRBV7-2 to TRBJ2-2; possibly TRBD1 for D (7 bases). This CDR3 contains 16 residues. With 3 bases removed from V and 4 bases from J, the gap between germline ends came to 15 bases. Germline V CDR1 and CDR2: SGHTA, FQGNSA. CDR3 residues: CASSFKTGRSTGELFF. The CDR3 nucleotides are TGTGCCAGCAGCTTCAAGACAGGGAGGAGCACCGGGGAGCTGTTTTTT.

The gene calls are TRBV4-3 and TRBJ2-5; D remains ambiguous. There are 15 residues in the CDR3. Germline V gene data show CDR1 as LGHNA and CDR2 as YSLEER. The ends were cut back, 0 bases at V and 4 bases at J, with 12 bases in the middle. CDR3 coding DNA: TGCGCCAGCAGCCAAGAATGGGCTAGTTTAGAGACCCAGTACTTC. Its protein is CASSQEWASLETQYF.

The chain combines TRBV7-9 with TRBJ2-1, with 7 bases fitting TRBD1. J lost 2 bases, V lost 7 bases, and 8 bases had no gene match. The CDR3 has 15 amino acids. CDR1 is SEHNR and CDR2 is FQNEAQ in the germline V gene (reference sequence). CDR3 sequence (DNA): TGTGCCAGCAACGAGGGGACAGTAACCTACAATGAGCAGTTCTTC. Its translation: CASNEGTVTYNEQFF.

The chain joins TRBV18 to TRBJ1-2; D is unresolved. Germline V CDR1 and CDR2: KGHSH, LQKENI. CDR3 length: 17 residues. Trimming cost V 6 bases and J 4 bases, with 24 bases left between them. CDR3 sequence: CASSLNNDPGSIYGYTF. The DNA for the CDR3 is TGTGCCAGCTCCCTCAACAACGACCCAGGTTCCATCTATGGCTACACCTTC.

This clonotype was picked up many times. J is TRBJ2-3 and V is TRBV29-1; D is uncertain. The CDR3 has 14 residues. Germline CDR1 and CDR2: SQVTM and ANQGSEA. V lost 5 bases, J lost 2 bases, and 14 bases lay in between. CDR3 protein: CSVRSRRVTDTQYF. The CDR3 nucleotides are TGCAGCGTTCGATCTAGAAGAGTCACAGATACGCAGTATTTT.

This clonotype has only a few counts. The V and J genes are TRBV6-6 and TRBJ2-3; D remains unclear. The CDR3 sequence is 16 residues long. Germline CDR1 reads MNHNY; CDR2 reads SVGAGI (reference sequence). The ends were cut back, 8 bases at V and 0 bases at J, with 18 bases in the middle. The CDR3: CASLPHADSSTDTQYF. The CDR3 DNA follows: TGTGCCAGCTTACCTCATGCGGATTCTAGCACAGATACGCAGTATTTT.

This clonotype was detected many times. Here the CDR3 reads CASSSRAFVVAFF. In nucleotides, the CDR3 is TGTGCCAGCAGTTCCCGGGCTTTTGTTGTGGCTTTCTTT. The rearrangement uses TRBV12-3 or TRBV12-4 and TRBJ1-1; D gene ambiguous. Trimming stripped 4 bases from V and 11 bases from J, with 17 bases between. The CDR3 spans 13 residues.

This sequence joins TRBV28 and TRBJ2-5; 9 bases align to TRBD2. The CDR3 spans 15 residues. V was pared by 4 bases and J by 5 bases, with 8 bases of the junction left unmatched. CDR1 and CDR2 (germline): MDHEN, SYDVKM. CDR3 protein: CASSSLGTSSETQYF. The CDR3 DNA follows: TGTGCCAGCAGTTCTCTTGGGACTAGCTCCGAGACCCAGTACTTC.

The CDR3 coding sequence is TGTGCCAGCAGCTTTTGGACAGGGGCGGGCACTGAAGCTTTCTTT. Protein sequence: CASSFWTGAGTEAFF. The chain uses TRBV7-9 and TRBJ1-1; TRBD1 matches 9 bases. The CDR3 spans 15 residues. J lost 4 bases, V lost 3 bases, and 6 bases had no gene match. The germline CDR1 and CDR2 sequences are SEHNR and FQNEAQ (reference sequence).

The V gene is TRBV10-2, the J gene TRBJ2-7, with TRBD2 identical over 13 bases. V lost 8 bases and J lost 0; bases outside the gene matches: 16. Germline V gene sequence: CDR1 WSHSY, CDR2 SAAADI. The CDR3 extends over 19 amino acids. The CDR3 loop reads CASRQTGTSGILSSYEQYF. The DNA for the CDR3 is TGCGCCAGCCGCCAGACCGGGACTAGCGGGATCCTCAGCTCCTACGAGCAGTACTTC.

The gene calls are TRBV5-8 and TRBJ1-1; the D is unclear. Germline CDR1 and CDR2: SGHTS and YDEGEE. The germline V and J ends were trimmed by 5 bases and 1 base, with 9 bases remaining between them. The CDR3 runs to 13 residues. Written as DNA, the CDR3 is TGTGCCAGCAGTTTTCCAGCGAACACTGAAGCTTTCTTT. Translating gives CASSFPANTEAFF.

This clonotype was observed a handful of times. The chain links TRBV29-1 to TRBJ2-3, with D perhaps TRBD2 (6 bases). Germline-derived CDR1 and CDR2 are SQVTM and ANQGSEA. V shed 1 base and J shed 1 base, with 9 bases lying between them. The CDR3 extends over 14 amino acids. The CDR3 protein is CSVEGASGTDTQYF. The CDR3 coding sequence is TGCAGCGTTGAAGGTGCTAGCGGCACAGATACGCAGTATTTT.

This clonotype was detected ten times or more. One junction end disagrees with the germline gene, perhaps due to a read error. The rearrangement uses TRBV7-7 and TRBJ2-5; 7 bases map to TRBD1. CDR1 and CDR2 from the germline V gene are SSHAT and FNYEAQ (reference sequence). CDR3 length: 12 residues. The CDR3 sequence is CASTTIGGDQYF. The CDR3 DNA reads as TGTGCTAGCACTACTATAGGGGGCGACCAGTACTTC.

Written as DNA, the CDR3 is TGTGCCAGCAGCGCAGTGGTATTTCCTGACAATGAGCAGTTCTTC. Its protein product is CASSAVVFPDNEQFF. This chain joins TRBV9 and TRBJ2-1; D not resolved. V was trimmed by 3 bases and J by 5 bases, leaving 15 bases between them. Germline V lookup: CDR1 SGDLS, CDR2 YYNGEE. CDR3 size: 15 residues. Full variable domain (rest looked up from reference TRBV9 and TRBJ2-1): DSGVTQTPKHLITATGQRVTLRCSPRSGDLSVYWYQQSLDQGLQFLIQYYNGEERAKGNILERFSAQQFPDLHSELNLSSLELGDSALYFCASSAVVFPDNEQFFGPGTRLTVL.

This clonotype was recorded many times. This chain links TRBV6-5 with TRBJ2-3; no clear D gene. The CDR3 extends over 16 amino acids. V dropped 0 bases and J dropped 1 base, with 11 bases sitting between them. In germline, CDR1 is MNHEY, CDR2 SVGAGI. CDR3 sequence: CASSYSAVIGTDTQYF. In DNA form, the CDR3 reads TGTGCCAGCAGTTACTCGGCGGTGATTGGCACAGATACGCAGTATTTT.

This clonotype was counted between two and nine times. The chain combines TRBV7-9 with TRBJ1-2; perhaps TRBD1 as D (6 bases). Germline V gene sequence: CDR1 SEHNR, CDR2 FQNEAQ (reference sequence). The length of the CDR3 is 12 residues. Trimming left V 4 bases short and J 8 bases short, with 11 bases between. For the CDR3, the DNA is TGTGCCAGCAGCTCAGGGACAACCGGCTACACCTTC. Residues: CASSSGTTGYTF.

There are many counts of this clonotype. The V call is TRBV9, the J call TRBJ1-2; tentatively, D is TRBD1 (6 bases). This CDR3 contains 13 residues. V was shortened by 0 bases and J by 5 bases, with 8 bases between the two germline ends. Germline V gene sequence: CDR1 SGDLS, CDR2 YYNGEE. The CDR3 sequence is CASSVGQDYGYTF. CDR3 coding DNA: TGTGCCAGCAGCGTAGGACAGGATTATGGCTACACCTTC.

This chain uses TRBV18 with TRBJ2-4; 7 positions agree with TRBD1. V lost 3 bases and J lost 9; bases outside the gene matches: 8. Germline V gene lookup returns CDR1 KGHSH and CDR2 LQKENI. CDR3 length: 14 amino acids. Written as DNA, the CDR3 is TGTGCCAGCTCACCCCGACAGGGTATCGGCATTCAGTACTTC. Translated, it gives CASSPRQGIGIQYF.

This clonotype was observed many times. The chain is built from TRBV20-1 and TRBJ2-3; D is perhaps TRBD2 (6 bases). The germline CDR1 and CDR2 sequences are DFQATT and SNEGSKA (reference sequence). CDR3 length: 12 residues. V lost 3 bases, J lost 4 bases, and 8 bases lay in between. CDR3 loop: CSASGLPDTQYF. In nucleotides, the CDR3 is TGCAGTGCTAGCGGACTACCAGATACGCAGTATTTT.

Ten or more counts support this clonotype. The chain links TRBV9 to TRBJ1-1, with D uncertain. This CDR3 spans 15 amino acids. Germline V CDR1 and CDR2: SGDLS, YYNGEE. Deletions cut 0 bases from V and 0 bases from J, with 9 bases between. The DNA of the CDR3 is TGTGCCAGCAGCGTAGAAGGTAGTATGAACACTGAAGCTTTCTTT. The encoded protein is CASSVEGSMNTEAFF.

This clonotype was seen a handful of times. V usage is TRBV10-3 and J usage is TRBJ2-5, with 8 bases fitting TRBD2. CDR1 is ENHRY, CDR2 SYGVKD, per germline. The CDR3 is 15 amino acids. The trim removed 3 bases at V and 2 bases at J, leaving 5 bases unmatched. CDR3 sequence: CAISDRLALQETQYF. CDR3 in DNA: TGTGCCATCAGTGATCGACTAGCGCTACAAGAGACCCAGTACTTC.

This clonotype was observed many times. The chain links TRBV6-2 or TRBV6-3 to TRBJ2-7; TRBD1 agrees at 8 bases. From germline, CDR1 is MNHEY and CDR2 SVGEGT. V trimming: 6 bases; J trimming: 2 bases; junction bases outside the gene matches: 6. The CDR3 is 14 amino acids. CDR3: CASRKTGATYEQYF. CDR3 in DNA: TGTGCCAGCAGGAAGACAGGGGCGACCTACGAGCAGTACTTC.

This clonotype occurred many times. V usage is TRBV2 and J usage is TRBJ2-1; 10 positions match TRBD2. The CDR3 sequence is 15 residues long. V lost 4 bases and J lost 5; bases outside the gene matches: 5. Germline loops: CDR1 SNHLY, CDR2 FYNNEI. The CDR3 spells CASSASGSFDNEQFF. The CDR3 DNA follows: TGTGCCAGCAGTGCTAGCGGGAGCTTTGACAATGAGCAGTTCTTC. Together with reference TRBV2 and TRBJ2-1, the CDR3 gives the full variable domain: EPEVTQTPSHQVTQMGQEVILRCVPISNHLYFYWYRQILGQKVEFLVSFYNNEISEKSEIFDDQFSVERPDGSNFTLKIRSTKLEDSAMYFCASSASGSFDNEQFFGPGTRLTVL.